The 21 T cell receptor beta chains in this list originate from one sample, sequenced in a study of cytomegalovirus exposure and HLA in healthy donors. Sequencing used immunoSEQ multiplex PCR; TCRdb keeps in-frame clones, though not all of them. The sample shows about 120,000 clones, around nine tenths of them seen only once. Material for sequencing was PBMCs. The receptors come from a woman between 18 and 29 years old in good health and CMV-seropositive.

This chain links TRBV19 with TRBJ2-2; D is perhaps TRBD1 (5 bases). Germline CDR1 and CDR2: LNHDA and SQIVND (reference sequence). Trimming took off 5 bases at V and 2 bases at J, with 12 bases between the two ends. The CDR3 covers 15 residues. This CDR3 is CASSVAGSNTGELFF. DNA for the CDR3: TGTGCCAGTAGTGTGGCAGGGTCAAACACCGGGGAGCTGTTTTTT.

This clone was counted between two and nine times. This chain links TRBV11-2 with TRBJ2-7; 8 bases match TRBD1. Germline CDR1 reads SGHAT; CDR2 reads FQNNGV. The CDR3 spans 17 residues. Trimming cost V 1 base and J 0 bases; bases outside gene matches: 8. The CDR3 loop is CASSLGTGGESSYEQYF. The CDR3 bases are TGTGCCAGCAGCTTAGGTACAGGGGGTGAGAGCTCCTACGAGCAGTACTTC.

The gene calls are TRBV13 and TRBJ2-4; D uncertain. Germline values: CDR1 PRHDT, CDR2 FYEKMQ (reference sequence). V lost 7 bases, J lost 3 bases, and 4 bases lay in between. The CDR3 runs 11 residues. The CDR3 sequence: CASTNKNIQYF. The CDR3 region has the DNA TGTGCCAGCACCAACAAAAACATTCAGTACTTC. Looking up the rest from reference TRBV13 and TRBJ2-4 gives the full variable domain: AAGVIQSPRHLIKEKRETATLKCYPIPRHDTVYWYQQGPGQDPQFLISFYEKMQSDKGSIPDRFSAQQFSDYHSELNMSSLELGDSALYFCASTNKNIQYFGAGTRLSVL.

This clone was observed a few times. The chain uses TRBV29-1 and TRBJ1-2; D uncertain. Germline-derived CDR1 and CDR2 are SQVTM and ANQGSEA. The CDR3 covers 11 residues. V gave up 4 bases and J gave up 5 bases, with 8 bases separating them. CDR3: CSVARLYGYTF. DNA for the CDR3: TGCAGCGTTGCTCGGTTATATGGCTACACCTTC.

The rearrangement uses TRBV19 and TRBJ1-5; D unclear. Deletions cut 1 base from V and 3 bases from J, with 10 bases between. Germline assignment: CDR1 LNHDA and CDR2 SQIVND (reference sequence). The CDR3 covers 15 residues. The CDR3 region has the DNA TGTGCCAGTAGTATAGGAGGGCTCCCCAATCAGCCCCAGCATTTT. It is translated as CASSIGGLPNQPQHF.

The chain links TRBV7-9 to TRBJ1-2; 7 bases line up with TRBD1. The CDR3 length is 13 residues. Trimming cost V 3 bases and J 4 bases; bases outside gene matches: 2. Germline V gene lookup returns CDR1 SEHNR and CDR2 FQNEAQ (reference sequence). CDR3 sequence reads: CASSFRQGYGYTF. Here the CDR3 DNA reads TGTGCCAGCAGCTTTCGACAGGGCTATGGCTACACCTTC.

The sample holds one count of this clone. The J gene is TRBJ1-1, the V gene TRBV30; D not resolved. V lost 5 bases and J lost 0, with 10 bases in between. The germline gives CDR1 GTSNPN, CDR2 SVGIG (reference sequence). This CDR3 region has 13 residues. The CDR3 here is CAWGATMNTEAFF. CDR3 nucleotides: TGTGCCTGGGGAGCCACAATGAACACTGAAGCTTTCTTT.

V and J are TRBV5-1 and TRBJ2-2; D is undetermined. CDR1 is SGHRS and CDR2 is YFSETQ in the germline V gene. This CDR3 region has 16 residues. V lost 2 bases and J 0 bases, leaving 11 bases between the germline ends. This chain's CDR3 is CASSFYLSSNTGELFF. The CDR3 nucleotides are TGCGCCAGCAGCTTCTATCTAAGCTCGAACACCGGGGAGCTGTTTTTT.

The DNA of the CDR3 is TGTGCCAGCAGCATAGACACTTGGGTCCACGAGCAGTACTTC. As protein: CASSIDTWVHEQYF. The gene calls are TRBV5-5 and TRBJ2-7, with D hard to call. The CDR3 is 14 amino acids. Germline values: CDR1 SGHKS, CDR2 YYEKEE (reference sequence). Trimming removed 4 bases from V and 5 bases from J, with 16 bases in between.

This clone was counted only a few times. The chain links TRBV18 to TRBJ1-6; no firm D call. V lost 2 bases, J lost 8 bases, and 10 bases lay in between. The germline gives CDR1 KGHSH, CDR2 LQKENI. This CDR3 is built from 14 residues. The CDR3 reads CASSPAGKDSPLHF. For the CDR3, the DNA is TGTGCCAGCTCACCAGCCGGGAAGGATTCACCCCTCCACTTT.

The chain couples TRBV5-1 to TRBJ2-7; 9 bases align to TRBD1. The CDR3 extends over 14 amino acids. Per germline, CDR1 SGHRS and CDR2 YFSETQ. V lost 4 bases and J lost 2; bases outside the gene matches: 4. CDR3 DNA sequence: TGCGCCAGCAGCGTCGGGACAGGGACCTACGAGCAGTACTTC. It is translated as CASSVGTGTYEQYF.

The chain couples TRBV5-1 to TRBJ2-1; the match to TRBD1 covers 9 bases. Germline assignment: CDR1 SGHRS and CDR2 YFSETQ. Unmatched junction bases numbered 9, after V lost 0 bases and J lost 8 bases. The CDR3 runs to 16 residues. CDR3 residues: CASSLAPGQGFDEQFF. CDR3 DNA: TGCGCCAGCAGCTTGGCACCGGGACAGGGTTTCGATGAGCAGTTCTTC.

The chain carries TRBV2 and TRBJ2-3, with 8 bases identical to TRBD2. V lost 3 bases and J lost 4; bases outside the gene matches: 6. Germline V gives CDR1 SNHLY, CDR2 FYNNEI. The CDR3 sequence is 15 residues long. As DNA, the CDR3 is TGTGCCAGCAGTGAGGGACTAGAATCCCCAGATACGCAGTATTTT. Translating gives CASSEGLESPDTQYF.

The chain couples TRBV14 to TRBJ1-6; 10 positions match TRBD1. The ends lost 3 bases at V and 7 bases at J; junction bases unmatched: 3. CDR1 and CDR2 (germline): SGHDN, FVKESK. The CDR3 has 15 amino acids. The CDR3 DNA reads TGTGCCAGCAGCCAGTTGGGACAGGGGAATTCACCCCTCCACTTT. Translating gives CASSQLGQGNSPLHF.

The CDR3 reads CASSDRGTNEKLFF. The CDR3 nucleotides are TGTGCCAGCTCCGACAGGGGCACTAATGAAAAACTGTTTTTT. The chain recombines TRBV18 with TRBJ1-4; 8 bases are a match to TRBD1. The CDR3 runs 14 residues. The V segment lost 6 bases and the J segment 2 bases; nucleotides outside the gene matches: 2. Germline CDR1 KGHSH, CDR2 LQKENI.

The rearrangement uses TRBV6-5 and TRBJ2-1, with 8 bases that match TRBD1. CDR1 and CDR2 (germline): MNHEY, SVGAGI. The CDR3 contains 14 residues. Trimming removed 9 bases from V and 4 bases from J; junction bases left unmatched: 8. The CDR3 is CASRPGQEYNEQFF. The CDR3 DNA reads as TGTGCCAGTAGACCGGGACAGGAGTACAATGAGCAGTTCTTC.

V usage is TRBV30 and J usage is TRBJ1-2; 7 bases agree with TRBD1. The germline gives CDR1 GTSNPN, CDR2 SVGIG (reference sequence). This CDR3 region has 14 residues. V was pared by 1 base and J by 4 bases, with 6 bases of the junction left unmatched. The CDR3: CAWSGQGQLYGYTF. CDR3 DNA sequence: TGTGCCTGGAGTGGACAGGGCCAACTCTATGGCTACACCTTC.

The chain is built from TRBV29-1 and TRBJ2-1; D possibly corresponds to TRBD2 (6 bases). CDR3 length: 14 residues. Germline V lookup: CDR1 SQVTM, CDR2 ANQGSEA. Trimming cost V 8 bases and J 0 bases, with 14 bases left between them. DNA for the CDR3: TGCAGCTTTAGGAGGGGTTCCTCCTACAATGAGCAGTTCTTC. It codes for CSFRRGSSYNEQFF.

The chain couples TRBV7-9 to TRBJ1-5; no reliable D call. The germline V gene encodes CDR1 SEHNR and CDR2 FQNEAQ (reference sequence). The CDR3 totals 13 residues. The V end lost 6 bases, the J end lost 0 bases, and 6 bases lay between the germline ends. The CDR3: CASRGSSNQPQHF. The CDR3 DNA reads as TGTGCCAGCAGAGGGAGTAGCAATCAGCCCCAGCATTTT.

This clone was seen only once. This rearrangement joins TRBV30 to TRBJ1-2; 9 bases match TRBD1. V shed 0 bases and J 7 bases; nucleotides not matched to a gene: 12. The CDR3 contains 16 residues. The germline V gene has CDR1 GTSNPN and CDR2 SVGIG (reference sequence). The CDR3 here is CAWSVTLTGGSSGYTF. DNA for the CDR3: TGTGCCTGGAGTGTGACGCTCACAGGGGGCTCTAGTGGCTACACCTTC. The full variable domain, rest sourced from reference TRBV30 and TRBJ1-2, is SQTIHQWPATLVQPVGSPLSLECTVEGTSNPNLYWYRQAAGRGLQLLFYSVGIGQISSEVPQNLSASRPQDRQFILSSKKLLLSDSGFYLCAWSVTLTGGSSGYTFGSGTRLTVV.

In this sample, this clone turned up once. The V and J genes are TRBV5-8 and TRBJ1-2; tentatively, D is TRBD1 (6 bases). The V gene lost 0 bases and the J gene lost 7 bases, with 13 bases spanning the gap. The length of the CDR3 is 14 residues. Germline values: CDR1 SGHTS, CDR2 YDEGEE. For the CDR3, the DNA is TGTGCCAGCAGCTTGGGATGGACAGCAAGTGGCTACACCTTC. This sequence encodes CASSLGWTASGYTF.